The 21 T cell receptor beta chains below were found in one sample sequenced in a study of blood T cell repertoires in COVID-19. Sequenced by immunoSEQ multiplex PCR; TCRdb stores in-frame clones only, minus some. The table includes about 220,000 clones, 80% detected once. The sample was peripheral blood. Every receptor here comes from a human donor in a cohort sampled during active COVID-19.

The V call is TRBV4-3, the J call TRBJ2-2, with D perhaps matching TRBD2 (5 bases). The CDR3 spans 15 residues. V lost 1 base and J lost 1, with 7 bases in between. Germline V gene data show CDR1 as LGHNA and CDR2 as YSLEER. CDR3 sequence reads: CASSQVGGNTGELFF. The CDR3 DNA follows: TGCGCCAGCAGCCAAGTAGGAGGGAACACCGGGGAGCTGTTTTTT.

The chain couples TRBV5-4 to TRBJ2-5, with 11 bases that match TRBD2. Germline CDR1 is SGHNT and CDR2 is YYREEE (reference sequence). This CDR3 comprises 15 residues. V shed 4 bases and J 2 bases; nucleotides not matched to a gene: 4. CDR3 protein: CASSLRLAGQETQYF. CDR3 DNA: TGTGCCAGCAGCCTCAGACTAGCGGGACAAGAGACCCAGTACTTC.

A note on this clone: A read error may produce the germline difference seen at one junction end. This sequence joins TRBV7-7 and TRBJ2-5; 9 nucleotides line up with TRBD1. This CDR3 is built from 14 residues. Germline CDR1 is SSHAT and CDR2 is FNYEAQ (reference sequence). CDR3 in DNA: TGTGCTAGCAGCTCCACAGGGGGCGGGGAGACCCAGTACTTC. Translated: CASSSTGGGETQYF.

This clone has more than one count but fewer than ten. The chain links TRBV6-4 to TRBJ1-5; D might be TRBD1 (5 bases). In germline, CDR1 is MRHNA, CDR2 SNTAGT. V was trimmed by 5 bases and J by 7 bases, leaving 12 bases between them. The CDR3 is made up of 13 amino acids. The CDR3 loop reads CASSFREGQPQHF. The CDR3 coding sequence is TGTGCCAGCAGTTTCAGGGAGGGCCAGCCCCAGCATTTT.

Regarding this clone: A read error may produce the germline difference seen at one junction end. V usage is TRBV2 and J usage is TRBJ2-1; D is uncertain. This CDR3 has 15 residues. Per germline, CDR1 SNHLY and CDR2 FYNNEI. CDR3 loop: CASSEALRSSNEQFF. CDR3 nucleotide sequence: TGTGCCAGCAGTGAAGCGCTTCGGTCCTCCAATGAGCAGTTCTTC.

The V gene is TRBV30, the J gene TRBJ1-5; 9 nucleotides line up with TRBD1. J lost 4 bases, V lost 2 bases, and 3 bases had no gene match. Germline lookup yields CDR1 GTSNPN and CDR2 SVGIG (reference sequence). The CDR3 is 14 residues long. The CDR3: CAWSRDRENQPQHF. The CDR3 nucleotides are TGTGCCTGGAGTAGGGACAGGGAAAATCAGCCCCAGCATTTT.

This chain links TRBV27 with TRBJ2-2, with a possible D match to TRBD2 (6 bases). V was cut by 5 bases and J by 1 base, with 26 bases left in between. This CDR3 spans 20 amino acids. Per the germline V gene, CDR1 is MNHEY and CDR2 is SMNVEV (reference sequence). CDR3 sequence (DNA): TGTGCCAGCAGTCCCATCTCTGCTTCTTGGGCCGGGAGGAACACCGGGGAGCTGTTTTTT. It specifies CASSPISASWAGRNTGELFF.

This chain joins TRBV18 and TRBJ2-1; D may be TRBD2 (5 bases). The germline V and J ends were trimmed by 5 bases and 8 bases, with 22 bases remaining between them. The CDR3 length is 16 residues. The germline V gene has CDR1 KGHSH and CDR2 LQKENI. The CDR3 reads CASSSTLSVAIDEQFF. The CDR3 coding sequence is TGTGCCAGCTCATCGACCCTTAGCGTGGCCATAGATGAGCAGTTCTTC.

The chain carries TRBV4-3 and TRBJ1-2; perhaps TRBD1 as D (5 bases). The CDR3 spans 17 residues. CDR1 LGHNA and CDR2 YSLEER come from the germline V gene. Trimming removed 0 bases from V and 2 bases from J, with 16 bases in between. Here the CDR3 DNA reads TGCGCCAGCAGCCAAGATTGGGTAGGGGCGCAGAACTATGGCTACACCTTC. It translates to CASSQDWVGAQNYGYTF.

This sequence joins TRBV7-8 and TRBJ1-2; 7 bases match TRBD1. The CDR3 totals 16 residues. V lost 1 base to trimming and J lost 1 base; unmatched junction nucleotides: 6. Germline CDR1 is SGHVS and CDR2 is FQNEAQ. CDR3 amino acids: CASSLDRGWSNYGYTF. The DNA of the CDR3 is TGTGCCAGCAGCTTAGACAGGGGTTGGAGTAACTATGGCTACACCTTC.

The V call is TRBV27, the J call TRBJ1-2, with TRBD1 identical over 7 bases. Per germline, CDR1 MNHEY and CDR2 SMNVEV (reference sequence). This CDR3 region has 15 residues. With 3 bases clipped from V and 5 bases from J, the junction kept 9 bases outside the gene matches. The chain's CDR3 is CASSLRDRGGYGYTF. Written as DNA, the CDR3 is TGTGCCAGCAGTTTGAGGGACAGAGGCGGATATGGCTACACCTTC.

The V call is TRBV25-1, the J call TRBJ2-1; D is possibly TRBD1 (5 bases). Germline V CDR1 and CDR2: MGHDK, SYGVNS. The CDR3 runs to 15 residues. V lost 6 bases and J 4 bases, leaving 16 bases between the germline ends. The CDR3 bases are TGTGCCAGCAGGGGAACAGGTTCCCTTTACAATGAGCAGTTCTTC. Translated: CASRGTGSLYNEQFF. Variable domain in full (rest from reference TRBV25-1 and TRBJ2-1): EADIYQTPRYLVIGTGKKITLECSQTMGHDKMYWYQQDPGMELHLIHYSYGVNSTEKGDLSSESTVSRIRTEHFPLTLESARPSHTSQYLCASRGTGSLYNEQFFGPGTRLTVL.

This rearrangement joins TRBV5-5 to TRBJ1-1; 7 nucleotides align to TRBD1. Looked up from germline, CDR1 is SGHKS and CDR2 is YYEKEE (reference sequence). V dropped 0 bases and J dropped 1; count of bases not matched to a gene: 6. This CDR3 comprises 16 residues. The CDR3 region has the DNA TGTGCCAGCAGCTTGGGACAGGGAGATACGAACACTGAAGCTTTCTTT. This encodes CASSLGQGDTNTEAFF.

This chain links TRBV7-2 with TRBJ2-7; 7 bases align to TRBD2. The length of the CDR3 is 15 residues. Trimming took 1 base from V and 0 from J; bases not matched to a gene: 3. The germline CDR1 and CDR2 sequences are SGHTA and FQGNSA. The CDR3 region is CASSLGGGSSYEQYF. The CDR3 nucleotides read TGTGCCAGCAGCTTAGGGGGCGGGAGCTCCTACGAGCAGTACTTC.

The rearrangement joins TRBV6-5 to TRBJ2-3, with D possibly TRBD2 on 7 matching bases. The CDR3 covers 13 residues. Germline CDR1 is MNHEY and CDR2 is SVGAGI. V dropped 0 bases and J dropped 14 bases, with 15 bases sitting between them. The CDR3 protein is CASSYSRGGAGYF. CDR3 DNA: TGTGCCAGCAGTTACTCGAGGGGGGGGGCAGGGTATTTT.

This sequence joins TRBV6-1 and TRBJ2-3; D is perhaps TRBD2 (6 bases). Germline V gene data show CDR1 as MNHNS and CDR2 as SASEGT. There are 18 residues in the CDR3. Trimming pared 2 bases from V and 1 base from J, leaving 19 bases between. The CDR3 here is CASSESLFGGEGTDTQYF. Here the CDR3 DNA reads TGTGCCAGCAGTGAATCTTTGTTCGGGGGAGAGGGCACAGATACGCAGTATTTT.

This clone was found many times. V and J are TRBV5-8 and TRBJ2-7, with 7 bases identical to TRBD1. Per the germline V gene, CDR1 is SGHTS and CDR2 is YDEGEE. V was clipped by 4 bases and J by 6 bases; unmatched bases: 7. The CDR3 loop spans 13 amino acids. The CDR3 loop is CASSIAQGSEQYF. CDR3 in DNA: TGTGCCAGCAGCATAGCACAGGGGAGCGAGCAGTACTTC.

V usage is TRBV7-3 and J usage is TRBJ2-6, with D possibly matching TRBD2 (6 bases). Germline CDR1 and CDR2: SGHTA and FQGTGA. V lost 8 bases and J 0 bases, leaving 20 bases between the germline ends. The CDR3 extends over 18 amino acids. The CDR3 coding sequence is TGTGCCAGCGGCGGGGCCCACGGAGGCTACTCTGGGGCCAACGTCCTGACTTTC. This codes for CASGGAHGGYSGANVLTF.

The chain combines TRBV24-1 with TRBJ2-7, with 9 bases aligning to TRBD2. V dropped 3 bases and J dropped 8; count of bases not matched to a gene: 7. Germline V gene data show CDR1 as KGHDR and CDR2 as SFDVKD. This CDR3 is built from 14 residues. Here the CDR3 DNA reads TGTGCCACCAGTGATAGGCGGGAGGGCCGCCAGCAGTACTTC. This sequence encodes CATSDRREGRQQYF.

The chain employs TRBV5-1 and TRBJ2-7; tentative D call: TRBD1 (5 bases). The V end lost 5 bases, the J end lost 7 bases, and 22 bases lay between the germline ends. Germline V gene lookup returns CDR1 SGHRS and CDR2 YFSETQ. The CDR3 contains 15 residues. CDR3 sequence reads: CASSPGSGGPGEQYF. In DNA form, the CDR3 reads TGCGCCAGCAGTCCTGGGTCAGGTGGGCCAGGGGAGCAGTACTTC.

The J gene is TRBJ2-7, the V gene TRBV5-1, with TRBD1 matching over 10 bases. This CDR3 comprises 14 residues. From germline, CDR1 is SGHRS and CDR2 YFSETQ. Germline trimming cut 4 bases from V and 6 bases from J; bases unmatched to any gene: 7. The CDR3 bases are TGCGCCAGCAGCGAGCTCGGGACAGGGGTCGAGCAGTACTTC. The encoded protein is CASSELGTGVEQYF.